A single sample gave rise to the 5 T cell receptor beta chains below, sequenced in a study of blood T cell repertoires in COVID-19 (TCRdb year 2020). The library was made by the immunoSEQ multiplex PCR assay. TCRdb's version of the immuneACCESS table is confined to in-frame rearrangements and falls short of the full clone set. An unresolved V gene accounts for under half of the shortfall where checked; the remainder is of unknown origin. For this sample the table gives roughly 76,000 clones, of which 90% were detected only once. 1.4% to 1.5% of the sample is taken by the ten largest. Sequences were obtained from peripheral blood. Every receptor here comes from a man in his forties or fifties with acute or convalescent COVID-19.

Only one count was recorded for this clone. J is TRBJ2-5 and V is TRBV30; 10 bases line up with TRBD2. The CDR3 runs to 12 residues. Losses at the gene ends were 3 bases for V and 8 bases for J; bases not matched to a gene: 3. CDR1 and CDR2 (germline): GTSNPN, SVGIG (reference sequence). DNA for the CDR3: TGTGCCTGGAGGACTAGCGGGCACACCCAGTACTTC. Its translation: CAWRTSGHTQYF.

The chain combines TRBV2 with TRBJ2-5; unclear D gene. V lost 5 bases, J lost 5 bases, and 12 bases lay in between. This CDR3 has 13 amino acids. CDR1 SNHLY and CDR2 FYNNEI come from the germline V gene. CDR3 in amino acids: CASSTRQAETQYF. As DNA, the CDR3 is TGTGCCAGCAGTACACGCCAGGCGGAGACCCAGTACTTC.

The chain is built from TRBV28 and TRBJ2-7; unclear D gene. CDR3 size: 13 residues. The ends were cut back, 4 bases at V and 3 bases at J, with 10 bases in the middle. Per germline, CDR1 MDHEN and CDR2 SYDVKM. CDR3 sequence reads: CASSYGANYEQYF. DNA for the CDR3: TGTGCCAGCAGTTACGGAGCAAACTACGAGCAGTACTTC.

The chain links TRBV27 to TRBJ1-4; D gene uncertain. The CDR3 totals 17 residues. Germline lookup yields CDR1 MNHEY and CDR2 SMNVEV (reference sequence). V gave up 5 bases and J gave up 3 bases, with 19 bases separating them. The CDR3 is CASSPRGTTKSNEKLFF. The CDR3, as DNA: TGTGCCAGCAGTCCCCGAGGCACAACAAAATCTAATGAAAAACTGTTTTTT.

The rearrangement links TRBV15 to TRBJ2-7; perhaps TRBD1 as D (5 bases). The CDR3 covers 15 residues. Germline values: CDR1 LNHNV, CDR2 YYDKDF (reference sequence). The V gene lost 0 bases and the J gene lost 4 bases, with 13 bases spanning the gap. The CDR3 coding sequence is TGTGCCACCAGCAGAGATAGGAGACAGCAATACGAGCAGTACTTC. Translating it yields CATSRDRRQQYEQYF.